The present TCR beta chain was sequenced within a study of shared clonotypes between healthy human individuals. On this clone itself: Its antigen is still unknown.

Germline CDR1 and CDR2: GTSNPN and SVGIG (reference sequence). This CDR3 is built from 15 residues. Trimming removed 3 bases from V and 5 bases from J, with 16 bases in between. Nashville, Tennessee was home to all donors, who were Caucasian adults. General study results and limits: Sampling included only blood; tissue repertoires likely differ.

Once extracted for a subset, genomic DNA was divided evenly among several immunoSEQ plates. Original handling: Filtering differed for immunoSEQ, which gave only junction sequences without quality scores. Sequencing used immunoSEQ multiplex PCR; TCRdb keeps in-frame clones, though not all of them. V and J calls and clone size come straight from that table; D and trimming were deduced from the DNA. The sample contains approximately 460,000 clones, approximately 77% of which appear only once. Sequenced input: PBMCs. The receptor comes from a woman aged 40 to 49 in good health. Some clones in this sample may be carry-over from other donors' samples. This chain uses TRBV30 with TRBJ1-4; tentative D call: TRBD1 (6 bases). Here the CDR3 reads CAWSPLRGVNEKLFF. The CDR3 nucleotides read TGTGCCTGGAGCCCACTGAGGGGGGTAAATGAAAAACTGTTTTTT.